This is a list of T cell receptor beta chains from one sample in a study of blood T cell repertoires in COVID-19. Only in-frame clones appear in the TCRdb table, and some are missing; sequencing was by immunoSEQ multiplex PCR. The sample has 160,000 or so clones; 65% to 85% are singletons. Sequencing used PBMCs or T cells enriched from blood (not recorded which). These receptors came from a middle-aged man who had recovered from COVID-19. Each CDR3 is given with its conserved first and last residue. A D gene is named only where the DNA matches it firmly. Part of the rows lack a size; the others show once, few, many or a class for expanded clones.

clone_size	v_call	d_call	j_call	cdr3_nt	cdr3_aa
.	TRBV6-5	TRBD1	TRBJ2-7	TGTGCCAGTCTTATAGACAGGGTATCCGAGCAGTACTTC	CASLIDRVSEQYF
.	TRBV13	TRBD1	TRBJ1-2	TGTGCCAGCAGCTTAGACACAGGGGGTAACTATGGCTACACCTTC	CASSLDTGGNYGYTF
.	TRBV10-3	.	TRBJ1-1	TGTGCCATCAGCGACTCGAACACTGAAGCTTTCTTT	CAISDSNTEAFF
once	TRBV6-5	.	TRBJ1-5	TGTGCCAGCAGCGACTCCGGACGGGGAGTTCAGCCCCAGCATTTT	CASSDSGRGVQPQHF
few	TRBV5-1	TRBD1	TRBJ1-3	TGCGCCAGCAGCTACGACAGGGGAGGCGCTGGAAACACCATATATTTT	CASSYDRGGAGNTIYF
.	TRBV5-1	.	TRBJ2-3	TGCGCCAGCAGCTTGGGAACGGGAGATACGCAGTATTTT	CASSLGTGDTQYF
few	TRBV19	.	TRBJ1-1	TGTGCCAGCAGTAAGGGTCGGGGGGCGAAAACTGAAGCTTTCTTT	CASSKGRGAKTEAFF
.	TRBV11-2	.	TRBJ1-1	TGTGCCAGCAGCTTAGACAGGGCCCAGAGGGCTTTCTTT	CASSLDRAQRAFF
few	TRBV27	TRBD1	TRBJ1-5	TGTGCCAGCAGGCGGGACAGAAATCAGCCCCAGCATTTT	CASRRDRNQPQHF
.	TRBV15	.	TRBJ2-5	TGTGCCACCAGCAGAGTACAGGGGGGGGAGACCCAGTACTTC	CATSRVQGGETQYF
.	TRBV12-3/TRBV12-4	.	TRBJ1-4	TGTGCCAGCATTCGCGGGGCTAATGAAAAACTGTTTTTT	CASIRGANEKLFF
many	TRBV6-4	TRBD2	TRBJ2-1	TGTGCCAGCAGTCTTAGCGGGGGGGCTCACAATGAGCAGTTCTTC	CASSLSGGAHNEQFF
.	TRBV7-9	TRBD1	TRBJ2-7	TGTGCCAGCAGCCAAGGACAGGGGGGCGAGCAGTACTTC	CASSQGQGGEQYF
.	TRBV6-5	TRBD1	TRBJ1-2	TGTGCCAGCAGTCCGGGACAGCTTCTTGGCTACACCTTC	CASSPGQLLGYTF
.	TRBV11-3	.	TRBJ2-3	TGTGCCAGCAGCTTTCGGGCGGGCGGATACGGCCCAGATACGCAGTATTTT	CASSFRAGGYGPDTQYF
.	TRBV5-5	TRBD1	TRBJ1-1	TGTGCCAGCAGCTCATCCGGGGACAGGGGGCTGAACACTGAAGCTTTCTTT	CASSSSGDRGLNTEAFF
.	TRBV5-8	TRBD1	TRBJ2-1	TGTGCCAGCAGCCCCGGGACAGCCCTCTACAATGAGCAGTTCTTC	CASSPGTALYNEQFF
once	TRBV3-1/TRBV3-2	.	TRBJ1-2	TGTGCCAGCAGCCAAACAGACAGCTATGGCTACACCTTC	CASSQTDSYGYTF
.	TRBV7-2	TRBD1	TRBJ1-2	TGTGCCAGCAGCTTTCCGGACAGGACCAACTATGGCTACACCTTC	CASSFPDRTNYGYTF
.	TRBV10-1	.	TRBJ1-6	TGCGCCAGCAGTGAGTCCGTGGGAGGCAATTCACCCCTCCACTTT	CASSESVGGNSPLHF
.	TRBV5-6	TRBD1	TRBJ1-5	TGTGCCAGCAGCTACGGACAGGGGGCGGATCAGCCCCAGCATTTT	CASSYGQGADQPQHF
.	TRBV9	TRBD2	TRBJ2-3	TGTGCCAGCAGTCCTCGTCCCGGGACTAGCTTCAGCACAGATACGCAGTATTTT	CASSPRPGTSFSTDTQYF
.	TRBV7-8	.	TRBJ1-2	TGTGCCAGCAGCCCGCAGGGTTATGGCTACACCTTC	CASSPQGYGYTF
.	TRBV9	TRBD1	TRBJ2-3	TGTGCCAGCAGCCCACCGACAGGGCGGAGGAGGCATACGCAGTATTTT	CASSPPTGRRRHTQYF
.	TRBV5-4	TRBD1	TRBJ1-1	TGTGCCAGCAGCTTGAGATTAGGCAGGGGGGAGGTTGGGGCTTTCTTT	CASSLRLGRGEVGAFF
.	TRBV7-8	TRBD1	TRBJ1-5	TGTGCCAGCAGCACAGGGGTATGGGAGCCCCAGCATTTT	CASSTGVWEPQHF
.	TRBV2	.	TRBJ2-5	TGTGCCAGCAGTGGGCGACGGGGTCGGGAGACCCAGTACTTC	CASSGRRGRETQYF
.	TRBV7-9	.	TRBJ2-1	TGTGCCAGCAGCCCAGGGAGGATAATGAATGAGCAGTTCTTC	CASSPGRIMNEQFF
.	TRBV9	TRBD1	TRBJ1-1	TGTGCCAGCAGCTCCCGGGACAGGGGGGCTGAAGCTTTCTTT	CASSSRDRGAEAFF
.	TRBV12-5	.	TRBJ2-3	TGTGCTAGTGGTACGGGACTTCCTGACGATACGCAGTATTTT	CASGTGLPDDTQYF
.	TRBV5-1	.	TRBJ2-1	TGCGCCAGCAGCTTGCCCTCAGACTCCTACAATGAGCAGTTCTTC	CASSLPSDSYNEQFF
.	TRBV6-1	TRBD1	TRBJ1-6	TGTGCCAGCAGTGAAGCTTGGACAGGGGATCACTCACCCCTCCACTTT	CASSEAWTGDHSPLHF
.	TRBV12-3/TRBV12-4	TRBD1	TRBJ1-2	TGTGCCAGCAGCAGCGACAGGGACTCCACCTTC	CASSSDRDSTF
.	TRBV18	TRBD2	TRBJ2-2	TGTGCCAGCTCACCACAAATGTTAGCGGGGGCAAACACCGGGGAGCTGTTTTTT	CASSPQMLAGANTGELFF
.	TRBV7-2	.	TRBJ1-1	TGTGCCAGCAGCCCGCCCCCCCGGGTATCAGAAGCTTTCTTT	CASSPPPRVSEAFF
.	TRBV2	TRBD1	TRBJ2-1	TGTGCCAGCAGCACGGACAGGGGGGGTAATGAGCAGTTCTTC	CASSTDRGGNEQFF
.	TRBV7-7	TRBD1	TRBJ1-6	TGTGCCAGCAGCTTAGATCGGACAGGCAATTCACCCCTCCACTTT	CASSLDRTGNSPLHF
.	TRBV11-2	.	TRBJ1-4	TGTGCCAGCAGCTACAATACAGCAACTAATGAAAAACTGTTTTTT	CASSYNTATNEKLFF
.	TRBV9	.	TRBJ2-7	TGTGCCAGCAGCTACAACTCCTACGAGCAGTACTTC	CASSYNSYEQYF
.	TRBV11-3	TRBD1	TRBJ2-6	TGTGCCAGCAGCTCCCGACAGGGGGATGGGGCCAACGTCCTGACTTTC	CASSSRQGDGANVLTF
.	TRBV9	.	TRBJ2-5	TGTGCCAGCAGCGTAAATCCCGCGGGGGCCGAGACCCAGTACTTC	CASSVNPAGAETQYF
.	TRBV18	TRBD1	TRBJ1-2	TGTGCCAGCTCACCTCGGGACAGGGGTGACTATGGCTACACCTTC	CASSPRDRGDYGYTF
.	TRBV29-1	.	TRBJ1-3	TGCAGCGTTGAATGGGGGGTTACTGGAAACACCATATATTTT	CSVEWGVTGNTIYF
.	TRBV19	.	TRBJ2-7	TGTGCCAGTAGGGACATCTCCTACGAGCAGTACTTC	CASRDISYEQYF
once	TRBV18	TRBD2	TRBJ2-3	TGTGCCAGCTCACCACCGGGACTAGCGGGCACAGATACGCAGTATTTT	CASSPPGLAGTDTQYF
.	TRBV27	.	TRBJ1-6	TGTGCCAGCAGTCCCGTAGTCGGGAAGGTTTTTTCACCCCTCCACTTT	CASSPVVGKVFSPLHF
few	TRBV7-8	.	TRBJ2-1	TGTGCCAGCAGCTTAGCAAGGCTAGCGACCTACAATGAGCAGTTCTTC	CASSLARLATYNEQFF
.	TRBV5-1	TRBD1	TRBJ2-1	TGCGCCAGCAGCACGGGGACAGGGTTGACGTTCTTC	CASSTGTGLTFF
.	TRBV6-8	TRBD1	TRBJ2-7	TGTGCCAGCAGGGGTCAGGGGGCGCGATACGAGCAGTACTTC	CASRGQGARYEQYF
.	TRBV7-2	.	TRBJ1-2	TGTGCCAGCAGCTACCGGCGAGGACTGAGGCTTAACTATGGCTACACCTTC	CASSYRRGLRLNYGYTF
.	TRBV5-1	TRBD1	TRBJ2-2	TGCGCCAGCAGCCCGCCGACAGGGCTGAACACCGGGGAGCTGTTTTTT	CASSPPTGLNTGELFF
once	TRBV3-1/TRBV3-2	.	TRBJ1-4	TGTGCCAGCAGCCAAGATATTCAGGACAGAGTATTAGAAAAACTGTTTTTT	CASSQDIQDRVLEKLFF
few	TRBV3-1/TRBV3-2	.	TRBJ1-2	TGTGCCAGCAGCCACTTAGGCGGGAGCTATGGCTACACCTTC	CASSHLGGSYGYTF
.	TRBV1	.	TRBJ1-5	TGCACCAGCTCCCGACAGCAGGGCAATCAGCCCCAGCATTTT	CTSSRQQGNQPQHF
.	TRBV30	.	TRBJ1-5	TGTGCCTGGAGTGTACGGGCGGCAGGGGATGCTTATAGCAATCAGCCCCAGCATTTT	CAWSVRAAGDAYSNQPQHF
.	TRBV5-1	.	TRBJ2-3	TGCGCCAGCAGCTTAACAGCCCGCACAGATACGCAGTATTTT	CASSLTARTDTQYF
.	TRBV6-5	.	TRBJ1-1	TGTGCCAGCTGGTCAGGGCTACTGAACACTGAAGCTTTCTTT	CASWSGLLNTEAFF
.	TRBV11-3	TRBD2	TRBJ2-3	TGTGCCAGCAGCCGCGGGGTAGCGGGGCTCACAGATACGCAGTATTTT	CASSRGVAGLTDTQYF
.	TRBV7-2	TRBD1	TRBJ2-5	TGTGCCAGCAGCTCAACAAGGCCGGGACAGAAAGAGACCCAGTACTTC	CASSSTRPGQKETQYF
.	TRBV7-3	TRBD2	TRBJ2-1	TGTGCCAGCAGCCCCGCTAGCGGGGGGGCCGATGAGCAGTTCTTC	CASSPASGGADEQFF